These 26 T cell receptor beta chains share one sample of origin, sequenced in a study of cytomegalovirus exposure and HLA in healthy donors. The primer mix had 60 Vbeta and 13 Jbeta primers. Some clones are missing from TCRdb's copy, which holds only in-frame ones; the method was immunoSEQ multiplex PCR. The data hold more than 65,000 clones, with about 74% observed a single time. Sample: PBMCs. These TCRs come from a woman between 45 and 60 years old in good health and CMV-seropositive.

The V gene is TRBV5-1, the J gene TRBJ1-3; perhaps TRBD1 as D (5 bases). Germline CDR1 is SGHRS and CDR2 is YFSETQ. The CDR3 has 13 amino acids. Trimming cost V 5 bases and J 2 bases, with 8 bases left between them. DNA for the CDR3: TGCGCCAGCAGTTCAGGGACTGGAAACACCATATATTTT. Amino acids: CASSSGTGNTIYF.

The chain employs TRBV7-8 and TRBJ2-7; 8 nucleotides align to TRBD2. Germline lookup yields CDR1 SGHVS and CDR2 FQNEAQ. The CDR3 has 14 residues. With 7 bases clipped from V and 2 bases from J, the junction kept 7 bases outside the gene matches. The CDR3 loop is CASKMAGGPYEQYF. The CDR3 nucleotides read TGTGCCAGCAAGATGGCGGGAGGACCCTACGAGCAGTACTTC.

The chain employs TRBV7-3 and TRBJ2-7; D is unclear. This CDR3 is built from 12 residues. Germline assignment: CDR1 SGHTA and CDR2 FQGTGA. V lost 5 bases to trimming and J lost 8 bases, with 13 bases between them. CDR3 sequence: CASSPATMQQYF. The CDR3 coding sequence is TGTGCCAGCAGCCCAGCAACTATGCAGCAGTACTTC.

The rearrangement links TRBV6-1 to TRBJ2-1; 9 bases align to TRBD2. V lost 7 bases, J lost 7 bases, and 11 bases stayed unmatched. The CDR3 is 15 amino acids. CDR1 MNHNS and CDR2 SASEGT come from the germline V gene. This CDR3 reads CASKVRREGWNEQFF. The CDR3 DNA follows: TGTGCCAGCAAGGTGCGGCGGGAGGGCTGGAATGAGCAGTTCTTC.

The chain couples TRBV19 to TRBJ1-4; 7 positions agree with TRBD1. V lost 8 bases to trimming and J lost 6 bases; unmatched junction nucleotides: 9. Germline assignment: CDR1 LNHDA and CDR2 SQIVND (reference sequence). CDR3 length: 14 residues. The CDR3 spells CASSHGTADEKLFF. CDR3 sequence (DNA): TGTGCCAGTTCACATGGGACAGCGGATGAAAAACTGTTTTTT.

The V gene is TRBV18, the J gene TRBJ1-5; 8 positions match TRBD1. Germline values: CDR1 KGHSH, CDR2 LQKENI. V lost 2 bases to trimming and J lost 4 bases; unmatched junction nucleotides: 10. The CDR3 sequence is 17 residues long. CDR3 protein: CASSPNRGTGKNQPQHF. The CDR3 nucleotides read TGTGCCAGCTCACCAAACAGGGGGACGGGCAAGAATCAGCCCCAGCATTTT.

A few counts support this clone. This chain connects TRBV25-1 to TRBJ1-1; weak D call: TRBD1 (5 bases). CDR3 length equals 16 residues. Germline V gene sequence: CDR1 MGHDK, CDR2 SYGVNS. V was shortened by 3 bases and J by 1 base, with 15 bases between the two germline ends. CDR3 residues: CASSDPGLSANTEAFF. In DNA, the CDR3 is TGTGCCAGCAGTGACCCAGGGCTGTCGGCGAACACTGAAGCTTTCTTT.

The V gene is TRBV9, the J gene TRBJ2-1, with TRBD2 matching 12 bases. The CDR3 runs 19 residues. V trimming: 3 bases; J trimming: 4 bases; junction bases outside the gene matches: 14. Germline CDR1 reads SGDLS; CDR2 reads YYNGEE. The CDR3 sequence: CASSGGTSSGRERYNEQFF. The DNA for the CDR3 is TGTGCCAGCAGCGGAGGGACTTCTAGCGGGAGGGAGAGGTACAATGAGCAGTTCTTC.

V gene TRBV9 combines with J gene TRBJ1-1, with D unclear. The CDR3 extends over 14 amino acids. Looked up from germline, CDR1 is SGDLS and CDR2 is YYNGEE. The germline V and J ends were trimmed by 0 bases and 1 base, with 7 bases remaining between them. CDR3 in amino acids: CASSVGRQNTEAFF. CDR3 in DNA: TGTGCCAGCAGCGTAGGCCGACAGAACACTGAAGCTTTCTTT.

The rearrangement joins TRBV19 to TRBJ2-7; D is unclear. CDR1 is LNHDA, CDR2 SQIVND, per germline (reference sequence). V was cut by 5 bases and J by 3 bases, with 11 bases left in between. The CDR3 totals 13 residues. For the CDR3, the DNA is TGTGCCAGTAGTCTAAACTCATACTACGAGCAGTACTTC. It yields the protein CASSLNSYYEQYF.

V gene TRBV5-1 combines with J gene TRBJ2-1; unclear D gene. Trimming left V 6 bases short and J 4 bases short, with 5 bases between. Germline V gives CDR1 SGHRS, CDR2 YFSETQ. The CDR3 has 11 residues. CDR3 sequence (DNA): TGCGCCAGCACCAATTACAATGAGCAGTTCTTC. Translation gives CASTNYNEQFF.

Notes on this clone: The sample contains more than one DNA sequence encoding this CDR3. CDR3 in DNA: TGCGCCAGCAGCCTTGACAGGGGCTACGAGCAGTACTTC. The encoded protein is CASSLDRGYEQYF. The chain joins TRBV5-1 to TRBJ2-7; the match to TRBD1 covers 8 bases. The V gene's germline CDR1 is SGHRS and CDR2 YFSETQ. This CDR3 is 13 amino acids long. The J segment lost 3 bases and the V segment lost 4 bases, leaving 3 bases of the junction unmatched.

The chain combines TRBV7-2 with TRBJ1-5, with D hard to call. This CDR3 comprises 16 residues. Trimming cost V 1 base and J 0 bases, with 10 bases left between them. From germline, CDR1 is SGHTA and CDR2 FQGNSA. CDR3 sequence (DNA): TGTGCCAGCAGCTTAGTAGGCGGTTTTAGCAATCAGCCCCAGCATTTT. Translation gives CASSLVGGFSNQPQHF.

The rearrangement links TRBV5-4 to TRBJ2-1; a weak D match, TRBD2 (6 bases). The CDR3 runs to 16 residues. V was shortened by 0 bases and J by 9 bases, with 19 bases between the two germline ends. Germline CDR1 reads SGHNT; CDR2 reads YYREEE (reference sequence). The CDR3, as DNA: TGTGCCAGCAGCTTGGCCGAGACTAGAAGTGTTGGTGAGCAGTTCTTC. Its protein product is CASSLAETRSVGEQFF. The full variable domain, with the rest looked up from reference TRBV5-4 and TRBJ2-1, is ETGVTQSPTHLIKTRGQQVTLRCSSQSGHNTVSWYQQALGQGPQFIFQYYREEENGRGNFPPRFSGLQFPNYSSELNVNALELDDSALYLCASSLAETRSVGEQFFGPGTRLTVL.

This clone has a single count. V usage is TRBV25-1 and J usage is TRBJ2-7; 7 positions match TRBD2. The V segment lost 3 bases and the J segment 2 bases; nucleotides outside the gene matches: 4. The CDR3 is made up of 14 amino acids. The V gene's germline CDR1 is MGHDK and CDR2 SYGVNS. CDR3 protein: CASSDPGLTYEQYF. CDR3 sequence (DNA): TGTGCCAGCAGTGACCCGGGACTAACCTACGAGCAGTACTTC.

The rearrangement uses TRBV10-1 and TRBJ1-3; D gene unclear. The CDR3 extends over 18 amino acids. Trimming pared 2 bases from V and 5 bases from J, leaving 22 bases between. Germline V CDR1 and CDR2: WNHNN, SYGVQD (reference sequence). The DNA for the CDR3 is TGCGCCAGCAGTGAGCCCATTTACCATCGGGTATTAAGAAACACCATATATTTT. It yields the protein CASSEPIYHRVLRNTIYF.

V gene TRBV2 combines with J gene TRBJ2-5; no reliable D call. The germline V and J ends were trimmed by 6 bases and 8 bases, with 19 bases remaining between them. The CDR3 is made up of 14 amino acids. Germline values: CDR1 SNHLY, CDR2 FYNNEI. The CDR3 nucleotides read TGTGCCAGCAGGGAGAGCAGCTTTGAGTCAACCCAGTACTTC. Its translation: CASRESSFESTQYF.

The chain couples TRBV9 to TRBJ1-2, with D uncertain. The V and J ends lost 0 bases and 3 bases respectively, with 12 bases between them. Germline V lookup: CDR1 SGDLS, CDR2 YYNGEE. There are 15 residues in the CDR3. The CDR3: CASSVASREDYGYTF. The CDR3 DNA is TGTGCCAGCAGCGTAGCTTCAAGGGAGGACTATGGCTACACCTTC. Using reference TRBV9 and TRBJ1-2 for the parts outside the CDR3, the full variable domain is DSGVTQTPKHLITATGQRVTLRCSPRSGDLSVYWYQQSLDQGLQFLIQYYNGEERAKGNILERFSAQQFPDLHSELNLSSLELGDSALYFCASSVASREDYGYTFGSGTRLTVV.

The J gene is TRBJ1-1, the V gene TRBV7-9; a possible D gene is TRBD1 (5 bases). V was pared by 2 bases and J by 6 bases, with 7 bases between. Germline values: CDR1 SEHNR, CDR2 FQNEAQ (reference sequence). CDR3 length: 12 residues. The DNA for the CDR3 is TGTGCCAGCAGCTTATTCAGGGCTGAAGCTTTCTTT. It translates to CASSLFRAEAFF.

J is TRBJ2-2 and V is TRBV25-1; no clear D. Trimming pared 2 bases from V and 4 bases from J, leaving 17 bases between. The CDR3 extends over 17 amino acids. Germline lookup yields CDR1 MGHDK and CDR2 SYGVNS. The CDR3 protein is CASSEPLGRPSTGELFF. CDR3 coding DNA: TGTGCCAGCAGTGAACCCTTAGGCCGGCCTAGCACCGGGGAGCTGTTTTTT.

The table lists this clone with a count of one. This chain joins TRBV12-5 and TRBJ1-1, with D maybe TRBD1 (5 bases). The ends were cut back, 2 bases at V and 6 bases at J, with 7 bases in the middle. The CDR3 extends over 12 amino acids. Germline values: CDR1 LGHNT, CDR2 FRNRAP. The CDR3 nucleotides are TGTGCTAGTGGTTTGTTAGGGGCTGAAGCTTTCTTT. It is translated as CASGLLGAEAFF.

This clone was found once. The rearrangement links TRBV5-1 to TRBJ1-1; 9 bases are a match to TRBD1. Germline CDR1 reads SGHRS; CDR2 reads YFSETQ. The CDR3 has 16 amino acids. Trimming cost V 4 bases and J 4 bases; bases outside gene matches: 11. CDR3 region: CASSRVPGQGATEAFF. For the CDR3, the DNA is TGCGCCAGCAGCCGGGTCCCGGGACAGGGCGCCACTGAAGCTTTCTTT.

The CDR3 is CASSRQGLNTEAFF. DNA for the CDR3: TGTGCCAGCAGCAGACAGGGTCTGAACACTGAAGCTTTCTTT. The chain joins TRBV11-3 to TRBJ1-1, with 7 nucleotides matching TRBD1. CDR3 length: 14 amino acids. CDR1 is SGHNT and CDR2 is YENEEA in the germline V gene. The J segment lost 0 bases and the V segment lost 5 bases, leaving 3 bases of the junction unmatched. Full variable domain (rest looked up from reference TRBV11-3 and TRBJ1-1): EAGVVQSPRYKIIEKKQPVAFWCNPISGHNTLYWYLQNLGQGPELLIRYENEEAVDDSQLPKDRFSAERLKGVDSTLKIQPAELGDSAVYLCASSRQGLNTEAFFGQGTRLTVV.

The rearrangement uses TRBV4-2 and TRBJ2-1; 11 bases align to TRBD2. Germline V lookup: CDR1 LGHNA, CDR2 YNFKEQ. CDR3 length: 18 amino acids. The J segment lost 0 bases and the V segment lost 6 bases, leaving 10 bases of the junction unmatched. This CDR3 reads CASRNLAGGPSSYNEQFF. CDR3 nucleotides: TGTGCCAGCAGGAACTTAGCGGGAGGGCCAAGCTCCTACAATGAGCAGTTCTTC.

The rearrangement joins TRBV13 to TRBJ1-1, with TRBD1 identical over 8 bases. V trimming: 5 bases; J trimming: 0 bases; junction bases outside the gene matches: 8. The germline CDR1 and CDR2 sequences are PRHDT and FYEKMQ (reference sequence). The CDR3 has 16 amino acids. CDR3 loop: CASSEGDRNMNTEAFF. In DNA, the CDR3 is TGTGCCAGCAGCGAAGGGGACAGGAACATGAACACTGAAGCTTTCTTT.

The chain employs TRBV4-1 and TRBJ1-1; 8 positions match TRBD1. This CDR3 region has 14 residues. V was pared by 9 bases and J by 10 bases, with 16 bases of the junction left unmatched. In germline, CDR1 is MGHRA, CDR2 YSYEKL. The CDR3 sequence is CASDNAPADRGAFF. CDR3 nucleotide sequence: TGCGCCAGTGACAATGCGCCCGCTGACAGGGGAGCTTTCTTT.